This T cell receptor (beta chain) was recorded in a study of T cell responses to AZD1222 COVID-19 vaccine. This clone has just a few counts. Its specificity is not known. V gave up 0 bases and J gave up 4 bases, with 13 bases separating them. CDR1 and CDR2 (germline): LGHNA, YNFKEQ. CDR3 size: 16 residues. Measured with immunoSEQ multiplex PCR; TCRdb has only the in-frame clones, and not every one. The sample lists tens of thousands of clones; 89% were seen once. Whole-study results and caveats: Repertoires were collected only later (after the peak T cell response had occurred). Two AZD1222 administrations were followed by greater Spike-specific TCR breadth and depth. Clonal diversity was possibly underestimated; the donors were predominantly white British and more often female.

The rearrangement links TRBV4-2 to TRBJ1-5; D is ambiguous. The starting material was peripheral blood, obtained on day 0 of AZD1222 vaccination. The origin of this receptor is an adult in good health. In DNA form, the CDR3 reads TGTGCCAGCAGCCAAGATCTCCTGACGCCTAATCAGCCCCAGCATTTT. Translation gives CASSQDLLTPNQPQHF.